The clone carrying this TCR beta chain was observed once. The antigen is undetermined. This sample is drawn from a study of OX40 agonist ivuxolimab in advanced cancers. Whole-study findings and limits: Normalized T-cell clonal expansion was also low in some nonresponders.

Repertoires were generated with immunoSEQ multiplex PCR, while TCRdb's copy carries only in-frame clones and drops some. This table holds 15,000 to 25,000 clones, about 77% found once. This TCR was sampled from an adult with an advanced solid tumor such as melanoma, head and neck, liver or kidney cancer. This specimen was CD4+ or CD8+ T cells sorted from blood, taken in a trial of the OX40 agonist ivuxolimab.

The CDR3 region is CASSQVGIYNEQFF. For the CDR3, the DNA is TGCGCCAGCAGCCAAGTCGGCATCTACAATGAGCAGTTCTTC. This chain joins TRBV4-3 and TRBJ2-1; D is undetermined. The CDR3 spans 14 residues. Trimming stripped 1 base from V and 3 bases from J, with 7 bases between. Germline assignment: CDR1 LGHNA and CDR2 YSLEER.